The 10 T cell receptor beta chains reported below all come from one sample, sequenced in a study of shared clonotypes between healthy human individuals. Naive-designated CD8 cells lacked CD45RO, were positively enriched for CCR7, and omitted terminally differentiated effector memory CD45RA+ cells. Profiling relied on immunoSEQ multiplex PCR, and the TCRdb table lists in-frame clones only, not all of them. The sample carries about 600,000 clones, 95% to 96% recorded once. Specimen: naive CD8+ T cells sorted from blood. The receptors were sampled from a woman in her twenties or thirties in good health.

This sequence joins TRBV5-6 and TRBJ2-5, with D perhaps matching TRBD2 (5 bases). V was trimmed by 2 bases and J by 6 bases, leaving 11 bases between them. CDR1 and CDR2 from the germline V gene are SGHDT and YYEEEE. The CDR3 runs 13 residues. This chain's CDR3 is CASSFGEGKTQYF. CDR3 nucleotides: TGTGCCAGCAGCTTCGGGGAAGGGAAGACCCAGTACTTC.

The chain uses TRBV5-1 and TRBJ2-6; D may be TRBD1 (5 bases). Trimming removed 4 bases from V and 1 base from J, with 24 bases in between. CDR3 length: 20 residues. From germline, CDR1 is SGHRS and CDR2 YFSETQ. In nucleotides, the CDR3 is TGCGCCAGCAGCCCGAAACACCAGGGAAACCCCCCGTCTGGGGCCAACGTCCTGACTTTC. Translating it yields CASSPKHQGNPPSGANVLTF. The full variable domain, rest sourced from reference TRBV5-1 and TRBJ2-6, is KAGVTQTPRYLIKTRGQQVTLSCSPISGHRSVSWYQQTPGQGLQFLFEYFSETQRNKGNFPGRFSGRQFSNSRSEMNVSTLELGDSALYLCASSPKHQGNPPSGANVLTFGAGSRLTVL.

Only one count was recorded for this clone. CDR3: CASSLDGGANEKLFF. The DNA of the CDR3 is TGTGCCAGCAGCTTGGATGGCGGTGCTAATGAAAAACTGTTTTTT. The chain is built from TRBV11-2 and TRBJ1-4; the D is unclear. Trimming removed 3 bases at V and 3 bases at J, with 11 bases between. The CDR3 is made up of 15 amino acids. Germline V lookup: CDR1 SGHAT, CDR2 FQNNGV.

The V call is TRBV28, the J call TRBJ2-7; tentative D call: TRBD1 (8 bases). Between the trimmed V and J ends, which lost 3 bases and 5 bases, there was a span of 29 bases. The CDR3 covers 19 residues. Germline CDR1 is MDHEN and CDR2 is SYDVKM. The CDR3 loop is CASSFNRGGFGLRMDEQYF. In nucleotides, the CDR3 is TGTGCCAGCAGTTTTAACAGGGGGGGGTTTGGTCTGAGGATGGACGAGCAGTACTTC.

The chain uses TRBV30 and TRBJ2-1, with 14 positions matching TRBD2. The V gene's germline CDR1 is GTSNPN and CDR2 SVGIG (reference sequence). This CDR3 region has 15 residues. The J segment lost 7 bases and the V segment lost 1 base, leaving 3 bases of the junction unmatched. This CDR3 reads CAWSAGTSGSNEQFF. CDR3 bases: TGTGCCTGGAGTGCCGGGACTAGCGGGAGTAATGAGCAGTTCTTC.

This chain connects TRBV10-3 to TRBJ2-2; D is ambiguous. This CDR3 spans 18 amino acids. From germline, CDR1 is ENHRY and CDR2 SYGVKD. Trimming cost V 0 bases and J 6 bases, with 20 bases left between them. DNA for the CDR3: TGTGCCATCAGTGAGTCAACGGATCGGGTATCGTGGTCCGGGGAGCTGTTTTTT. This encodes CAISESTDRVSWSGELFF.

The V and J genes are TRBV7-9 and TRBJ2-5, with D tentatively TRBD1 or TRBD2 (5 bases each). There are 15 residues in the CDR3. V was clipped by 5 bases and J by 1 base, with 14 bases between them. Germline CDR1 is SEHNR and CDR2 is FQNEAQ (reference sequence). CDR3 bases: TGTGCCAGCAGCCGACTCCTTGGGGGCCAAGAGACCCAGTACTTC. It encodes CASSRLLGGQETQYF. The full variable domain, in which reference TRBV7-9 and TRBJ2-5 provide the parts outside the CDR3, is DTGVSQNPRHKITKRGQNVTFRCDPISEHNRLYWYRQTLGQGPEFLTYFQNEAQLEKSRLLSDRFSAERPKGSFSTLEIQRTEQGDSAMYLCASSRLLGGQETQYFGPGTRLLVL.

About this clone: Other DNA sequences in the sample encode the same CDR3. This sequence joins TRBV28 and TRBJ2-1; D remains ambiguous. Trimming left V 6 bases short and J 6 bases short, with 6 bases between. CDR3 length equals 11 residues. Germline V gene sequence: CDR1 MDHEN, CDR2 SYDVKM. The CDR3 loop is CASSFLNEQFF. Written as DNA, the CDR3 is TGTGCCAGCAGCTTTCTCAATGAGCAGTTCTTC.

The chain links TRBV2 to TRBJ2-7; 13 bases line up with TRBD2. The CDR3 loop spans 16 amino acids. The germline V gene has CDR1 SNHLY and CDR2 FYNNEI. With 4 bases clipped from V and 2 bases from J, the junction kept 5 bases outside the gene matches. The CDR3 loop reads CASSGLAGGRTYEQYF. The CDR3 DNA is TGTGCCAGCAGTGGACTAGCGGGAGGTAGAACCTACGAGCAGTACTTC.

V usage is TRBV28 and J usage is TRBJ2-7, with 9 bases that match TRBD1. The CDR3 length is 20 residues. J was trimmed by 1 base and V by 3 bases; bases with no gene match: 19. Germline CDR1 and CDR2: MDHEN and SYDVKM. The CDR3 sequence is CASSFFPRDRVPITSYEQYF. The CDR3 DNA sequence: TGTGCCAGCAGTTTCTTTCCCCGGGACAGGGTGCCCATAACTTCCTACGAGCAGTACTTC.